This T cell receptor beta chain was obtained from a study of shared clonotypes between healthy human individuals. As regards this clone: Its antigen is still unknown.

Repertoires were generated with immunoSEQ multiplex PCR, while TCRdb's copy carries only in-frame clones and drops some. This sample has roughly 2.6 million clones; roughly 92% occur once, and the top ten carry more than 0.12%. Study results and limitations: Blood was the only sampled material, and tissue repertoires likely differ.

The TCR originated in a young man in good health. The specimen sequenced was naive CD4+ T cells sorted from blood. Subset described: CD45RA+ positively selected.

The CDR3 here is CASSEGLATDTQYF. The CDR3 DNA reads as TGCGCCAGCAGCGAGGGGCTAGCGACAGATACGCAGTATTTT. V is TRBV5-1 and J is TRBJ2-3, with a possible D match to TRBD2 (6 bases). The germline V gene has CDR1 SGHRS and CDR2 YFSETQ. The CDR3 sequence is 14 residues long. Between the trimmed V and J ends, which lost 4 bases and 3 bases, there was a span of 12 bases. The variable domain in full, completed from reference TRBV5-1 and TRBJ2-3, reads KAGVTQTPRYLIKTRGQQVTLSCSPISGHRSVSWYQQTPGQGLQFLFEYFSETQRNKGNFPGRFSGRQFSNSRSEMNVSTLELGDSALYLCASSEGLATDTQYFGPGTRLTVL.